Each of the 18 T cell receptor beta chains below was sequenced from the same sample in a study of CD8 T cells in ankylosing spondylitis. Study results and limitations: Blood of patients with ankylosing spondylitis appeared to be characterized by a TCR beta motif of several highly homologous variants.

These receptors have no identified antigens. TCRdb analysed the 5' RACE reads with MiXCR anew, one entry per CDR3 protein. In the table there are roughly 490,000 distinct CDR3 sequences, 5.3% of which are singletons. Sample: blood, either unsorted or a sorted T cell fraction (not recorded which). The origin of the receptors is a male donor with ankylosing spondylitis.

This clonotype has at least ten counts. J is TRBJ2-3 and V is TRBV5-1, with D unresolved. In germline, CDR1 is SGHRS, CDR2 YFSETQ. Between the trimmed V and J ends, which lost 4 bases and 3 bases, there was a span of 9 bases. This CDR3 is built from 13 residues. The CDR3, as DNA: TGCGCCAGCAGCCCCGTTCCAACAGATACGCAGTATTTT. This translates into CASSPVPTDTQYF.

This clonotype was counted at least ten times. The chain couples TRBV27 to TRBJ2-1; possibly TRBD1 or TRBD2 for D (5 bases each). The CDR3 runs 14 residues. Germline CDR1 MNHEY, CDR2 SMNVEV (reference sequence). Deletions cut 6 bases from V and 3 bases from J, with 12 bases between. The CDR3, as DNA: TGTGCCAGCAGCTCAGGGAGATTCTACAATGAGCAGTTCTTC. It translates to CASSSGRFYNEQFF.

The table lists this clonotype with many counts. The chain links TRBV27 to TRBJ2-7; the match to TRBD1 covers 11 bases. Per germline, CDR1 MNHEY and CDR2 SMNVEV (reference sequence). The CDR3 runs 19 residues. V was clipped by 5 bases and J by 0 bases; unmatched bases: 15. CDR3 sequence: CASSPHPGQGVRYSYEQYF. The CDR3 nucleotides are TGTGCCAGCAGTCCCCACCCGGGACAGGGGGTCCGATACTCCTACGAGCAGTACTTC.

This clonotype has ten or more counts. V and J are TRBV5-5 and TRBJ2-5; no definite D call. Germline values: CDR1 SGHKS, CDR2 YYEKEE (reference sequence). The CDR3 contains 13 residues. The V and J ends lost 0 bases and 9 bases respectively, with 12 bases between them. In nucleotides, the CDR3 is TGTGCCAGCAGCTTGGAAGGTCCTGGGGCCCAGTACTTC. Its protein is CASSLEGPGAQYF.

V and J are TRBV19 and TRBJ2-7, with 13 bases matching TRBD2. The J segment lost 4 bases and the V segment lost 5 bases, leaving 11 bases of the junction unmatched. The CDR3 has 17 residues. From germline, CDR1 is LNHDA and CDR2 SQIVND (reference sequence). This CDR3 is CASSVDQGLAGIYEQYF. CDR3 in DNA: TGTGCCAGTAGTGTCGACCAGGGACTAGCGGGGATATACGAGCAGTACTTC.

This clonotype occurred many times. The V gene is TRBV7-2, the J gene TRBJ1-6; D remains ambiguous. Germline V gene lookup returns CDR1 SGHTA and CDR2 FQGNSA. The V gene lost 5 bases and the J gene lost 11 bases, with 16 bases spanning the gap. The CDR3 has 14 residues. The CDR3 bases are TGTGCCAGCAGCCCCGCCGGAGTACTGGCACCCCTCCACTTT. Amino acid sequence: CASSPAGVLAPLHF.

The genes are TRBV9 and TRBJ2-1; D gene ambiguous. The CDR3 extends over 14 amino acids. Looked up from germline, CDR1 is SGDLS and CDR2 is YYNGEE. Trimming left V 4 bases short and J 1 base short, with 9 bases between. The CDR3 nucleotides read TGTGCCAGCAGCCCCGCAGCTTCCTACAATGAGCAGTTCTTC. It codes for CASSPAASYNEQFF.

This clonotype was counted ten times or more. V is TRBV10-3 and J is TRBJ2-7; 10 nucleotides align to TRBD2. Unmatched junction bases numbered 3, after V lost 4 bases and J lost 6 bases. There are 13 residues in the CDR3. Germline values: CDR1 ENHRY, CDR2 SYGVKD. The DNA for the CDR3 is TGTGCCATCAGTGTGAGCGGGAGGGGCGAGCAGTACTTC. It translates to CAISVSGRGEQYF.

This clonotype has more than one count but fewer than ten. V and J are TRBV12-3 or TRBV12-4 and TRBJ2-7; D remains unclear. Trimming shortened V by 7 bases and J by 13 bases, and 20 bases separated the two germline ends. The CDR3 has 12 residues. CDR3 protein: CASTPGFPPPYF. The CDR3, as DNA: TGTGCCAGCACCCCCGGCTTCCCCCCCCCATACTTC.

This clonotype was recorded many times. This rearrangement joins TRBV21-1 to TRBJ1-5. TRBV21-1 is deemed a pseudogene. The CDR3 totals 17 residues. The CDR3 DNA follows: TGTGCCAGCAGCTCACAGGGACGGGAGGGGATGAATCAGCCCCAGCATTTT. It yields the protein CASSSQGREGMNQPQHF.

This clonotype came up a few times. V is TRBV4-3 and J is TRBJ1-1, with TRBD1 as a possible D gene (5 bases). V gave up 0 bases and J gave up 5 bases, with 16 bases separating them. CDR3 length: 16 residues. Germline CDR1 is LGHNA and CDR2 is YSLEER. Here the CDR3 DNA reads TGCGCCAGCAGCCAAGAAGTCGAGGGGATTCAGACTGAAGCTTTCTTT. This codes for CASSQEVEGIQTEAFF.

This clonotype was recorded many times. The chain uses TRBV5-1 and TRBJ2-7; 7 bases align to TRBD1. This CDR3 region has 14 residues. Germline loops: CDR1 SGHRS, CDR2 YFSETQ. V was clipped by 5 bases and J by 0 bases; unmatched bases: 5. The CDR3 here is CASSVTGSSYEQYF. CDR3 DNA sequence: TGCGCCAGCAGTGTGACAGGGAGCTCCTACGAGCAGTACTTC.

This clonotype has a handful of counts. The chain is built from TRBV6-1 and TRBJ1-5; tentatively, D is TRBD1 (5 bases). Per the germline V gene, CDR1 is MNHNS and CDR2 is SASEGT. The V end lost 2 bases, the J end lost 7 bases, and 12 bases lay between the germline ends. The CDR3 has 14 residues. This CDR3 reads CASSEKRGLQPQHF. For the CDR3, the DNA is TGTGCCAGCAGTGAAAAAAGGGGTTTACAGCCCCAGCATTTT.

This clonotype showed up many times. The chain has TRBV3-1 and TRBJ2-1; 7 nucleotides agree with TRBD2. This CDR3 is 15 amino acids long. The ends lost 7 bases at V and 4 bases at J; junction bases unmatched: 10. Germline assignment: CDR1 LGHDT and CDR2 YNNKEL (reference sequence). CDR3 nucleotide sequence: TGTGCCAGCAAAAGGTGGGAGGGTGGTTACAATGAGCAGTTCTTC. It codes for CASKRWEGGYNEQFF.

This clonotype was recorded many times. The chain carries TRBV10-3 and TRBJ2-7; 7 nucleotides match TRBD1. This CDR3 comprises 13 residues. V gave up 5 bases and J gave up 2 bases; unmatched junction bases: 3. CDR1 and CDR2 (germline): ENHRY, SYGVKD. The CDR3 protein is CAISWGQTYEQYF. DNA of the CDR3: TGTGCCATCAGTTGGGGACAGACCTACGAGCAGTACTTC.

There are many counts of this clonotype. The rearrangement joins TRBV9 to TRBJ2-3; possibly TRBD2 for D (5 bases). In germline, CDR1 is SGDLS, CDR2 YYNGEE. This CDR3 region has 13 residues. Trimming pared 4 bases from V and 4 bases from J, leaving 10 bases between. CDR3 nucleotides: TGTGCCAGCAGCTCTGCACTAGCAGATACGCAGTATTTT. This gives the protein CASSSALADTQYF.

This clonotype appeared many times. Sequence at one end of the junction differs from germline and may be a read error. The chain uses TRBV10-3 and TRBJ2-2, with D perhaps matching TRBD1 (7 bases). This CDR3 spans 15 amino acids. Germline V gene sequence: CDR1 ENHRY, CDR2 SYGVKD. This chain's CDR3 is CALRRGDRNTGELFF. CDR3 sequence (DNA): TGTGCCCTCAGAAGGGGGGACAGGAACACCGGGGAGCTGTTTTTT.

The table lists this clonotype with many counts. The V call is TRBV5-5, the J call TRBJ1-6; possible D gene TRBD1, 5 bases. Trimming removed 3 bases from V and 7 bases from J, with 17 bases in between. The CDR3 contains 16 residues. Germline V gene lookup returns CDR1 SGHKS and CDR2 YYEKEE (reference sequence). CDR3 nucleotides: TGTGCCAGCAGCTGGGACGGAAGGACTTTAAATTCACCCCTCCACTTT. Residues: CASSWDGRTLNSPLHF.